Below are 7 T cell receptor beta chains sequenced from a single sample in a study of blood T cell repertoires in COVID-19. Sequencing used immunoSEQ multiplex PCR; TCRdb keeps in-frame clones, though not all of them. Of about 70,000 clones listed, 75% to 85% are singletons. Sequencing was done on a sample of peripheral blood. The receptor set was obtained from a man aged 30-40 years with COVID-19, enrolled during active disease.

The chain combines TRBV7-9 with TRBJ2-1; 11 bases line up with TRBD2. The CDR3 has 15 amino acids. Germline V lookup: CDR1 SEHNR, CDR2 FQNEAQ (reference sequence). V was clipped by 0 bases and J by 5 bases; unmatched bases: 0. DNA for the CDR3: TGTGCCAGCAGCTTAGCGACTAGCGGGAACAATGAGCAGTTCTTC. This sequence encodes CASSLATSGNNEQFF.

The chain uses TRBV28 and TRBJ1-3; D is undetermined. The ends were cut back, 7 bases at V and 2 bases at J, with 6 bases in the middle. Germline CDR1 reads MDHEN; CDR2 reads SYDVKM. CDR3 length: 12 residues. DNA for the CDR3: TGTGCCAGCATGTATGCTGGAAACACCATATATTTT. It yields the protein CASMYAGNTIYF.

This clone has just one count. The chain uses TRBV11-2 and TRBJ2-7; 7 nucleotides match TRBD2. V shed 5 bases, J shed 3 bases, and the junction held 7 bases outside the gene matches. From germline, CDR1 is SGHAT and CDR2 FQNNGV. The CDR3 consists of 14 residues. The CDR3 DNA reads as TGTGCCAGCAGCCCCCTTAGGGAGGGCTACGAGCAGTACTTC. Amino acids: CASSPLREGYEQYF.

The chain links TRBV6-2 or TRBV6-3 to TRBJ2-5; 12 positions agree with TRBD2. There are 17 residues in the CDR3. The V gene end was trimmed by 1 base and the J gene end by 1 base; junction bases not matched to a gene: 4. From germline, CDR1 is MNHEY and CDR2 SVGEGT. Here the CDR3 DNA reads TGTGCCAGCAGTTACTACGCGACTAGCGGGAGCCAAGAGACCCAGTACTTC. This encodes CASSYYATSGSQETQYF.

This chain joins TRBV10-3 and TRBJ1-6, with TRBD1 matching 8 bases. The CDR3 extends over 15 amino acids. The germline CDR1 and CDR2 sequences are ENHRY and SYGVKD. J lost 5 bases, V lost 6 bases, and 6 bases had no gene match. The CDR3: CAIRPGQGNNSPLHF. The CDR3 bases are TGTGCCATCAGGCCCGGACAGGGAAATAATTCACCCCTCCACTTT.

This chain connects TRBV11-3 to TRBJ2-3; perhaps TRBD2 as D (6 bases). V was trimmed by 5 bases and J by 4 bases, leaving 19 bases between them. This CDR3 comprises 16 residues. Germline V gives CDR1 SGHNT, CDR2 YENEEA. The CDR3: CASSPYRWEESDTQYF. CDR3 coding DNA: TGTGCCAGCAGCCCCTACCGTTGGGAGGAGTCAGATACGCAGTATTTT. The variable domain in full, with the rest retrieved from reference TRBV11-3 and TRBJ2-3, is EAGVVQSPRYKIIEKKQPVAFWCNPISGHNTLYWYLQNLGQGPELLIRYENEEAVDDSQLPKDRFSAERLKGVDSTLKIQPAELGDSAVYLCASSPYRWEESDTQYFGPGTRLTVL.

The V gene is TRBV6-1, the J gene TRBJ1-5; D gene uncertain. The V and J ends lost 2 bases and 5 bases respectively, with 16 bases between them. The CDR3 consists of 16 residues. Germline assignment: CDR1 MNHNS and CDR2 SASEGT. This CDR3 reads CASSESKLRQYQPQHF. CDR3 sequence (DNA): TGTGCCAGCAGTGAATCTAAGCTGCGGCAGTATCAGCCCCAGCATTTT.